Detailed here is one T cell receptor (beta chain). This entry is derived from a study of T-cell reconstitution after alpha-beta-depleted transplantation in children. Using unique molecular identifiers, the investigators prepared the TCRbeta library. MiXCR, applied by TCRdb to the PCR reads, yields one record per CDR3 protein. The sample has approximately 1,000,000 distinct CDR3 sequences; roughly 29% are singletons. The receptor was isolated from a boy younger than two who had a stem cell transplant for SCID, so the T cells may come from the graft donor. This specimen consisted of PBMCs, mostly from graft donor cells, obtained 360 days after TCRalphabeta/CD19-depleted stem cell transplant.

DNA for the CDR3: TGTGCCACCAGCAGGGAACCGGAAGTCTCCGGGGAGCTGTTTTTT. It translates to CATSREPEVSGELFF. The chain links TRBV15 to TRBJ2-2; D not certain. The CDR3 runs to 15 residues. Trimming took off 3 bases at V and 6 bases at J, with 14 bases between the two ends. From germline, CDR1 is LNHNV and CDR2 YYDKDF (reference sequence).